This T cell receptor beta chain was captured in a study of CD8 T cells in ankylosing spondylitis. Study conclusions and caveats: It appeared that ankylosing spondylitis blood was characterized by a TCR beta motif of several highly homologous variants. Some of the motif variants had earlier been found in reactive arthritis patients' fluid and blood. Clones tied to disease were said to be significantly enriched in matched ankylosing spondylitis synovial fluid.

Germline V gives CDR1 SGHTA, CDR2 FQGNSA. The CDR3 totals 14 residues. On this clonotype itself: Its antigen is not known. A much larger clone is a single base away; this may be a read error.

Quantitative 5'-RACE with molecular barcodes was used to make the TCR beta libraries. TCRdb reprocessed the 5' RACE reads with MiXCR, giving one entry per CDR3 protein. The sample shows 250,000 or so distinct CDR3 sequences, about 10% of them seen only once. This clonotype originated in a male donor with ankylosing spondylitis or in good health (not recorded which). Sequenced: blood, either unsorted or a sorted T cell fraction (not recorded which). The rearrangement uses TRBV7-2 and TRBJ2-1, with 9 nucleotides matching TRBD1. CDR3 bases: TGTGTCAGCAGTACCGGGACAGGGTGGAATGAGCAGTTCTTC. Translating gives CVSSTGTGWNEQFF.